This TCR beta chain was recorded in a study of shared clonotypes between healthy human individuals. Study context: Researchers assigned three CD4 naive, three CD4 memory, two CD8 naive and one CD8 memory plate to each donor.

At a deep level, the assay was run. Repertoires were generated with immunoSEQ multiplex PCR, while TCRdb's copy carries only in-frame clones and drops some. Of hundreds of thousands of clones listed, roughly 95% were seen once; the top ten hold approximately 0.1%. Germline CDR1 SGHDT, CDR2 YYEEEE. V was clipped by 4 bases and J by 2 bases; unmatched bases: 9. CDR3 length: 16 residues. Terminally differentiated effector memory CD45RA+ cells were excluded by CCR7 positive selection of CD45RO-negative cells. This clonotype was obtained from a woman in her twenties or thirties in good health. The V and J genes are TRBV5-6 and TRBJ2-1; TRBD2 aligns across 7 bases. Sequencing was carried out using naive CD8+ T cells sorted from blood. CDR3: CASSPLAPDTYNEQFF. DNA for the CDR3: TGTGCCAGCAGCCCACTAGCGCCTGATACCTACAATGAGCAGTTCTTC. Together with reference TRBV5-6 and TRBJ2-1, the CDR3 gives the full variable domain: DAGVTQSPTHLIKTRGQQVTLRCSPKSGHDTVSWYQQALGQGPQFIFQYYEEEERQRGNFPDRFSGHQFPNYSSELNVNALLLGDSALYLCASSPLAPDTYNEQFFGPGTRLTVL.